Following are 25 T cell receptor beta chains from one sample sequenced in a study of T-cell memory formation after mild COVID-19. MiXCR, applied by TCRdb to the 5' RACE reads, yields one record per CDR3 protein. The profile shows about 200,000 distinct CDR3 sequences, approximately 10% of them singletons. Sequenced input: PBMCs or a T cell subset sorted from them (not recorded which). The receptors derive from a man between 18 and 35 years old who had mild COVID-19 (a few samples of this study predate the infection). Cell type and time point are not known.

This clonotype was observed many times. The V and J genes are TRBV7-2 and TRBJ2-2; D might be TRBD2 (5 bases). V lost 1 base to trimming and J lost 1 base, with 10 bases between them. CDR3 length: 16 residues. Germline lookup yields CDR1 SGHTA and CDR2 FQGNSA. The CDR3 protein is CASSLGASRNTGELFF. The CDR3 DNA reads TGTGCCAGCAGCTTAGGGGCTAGCCGGAACACCGGGGAGCTGTTTTTT.

This chain uses TRBV4-2 with TRBJ2-3; the D gene is possibly TRBD1 (6 bases). The CDR3 is made up of 15 amino acids. Germline V gene data show CDR1 as LGHNA and CDR2 as YNFKEQ. V was clipped by 4 bases and J by 2 bases, with 13 bases between them. This CDR3 is CASSPQDRYTDTQYF. The CDR3 bases are TGTGCCAGCAGCCCCCAGGACAGATACACAGATACGCAGTATTTT.

The chain joins TRBV4-2 to TRBJ2-5, with a weak D call TRBD2 (6 bases). CDR1 and CDR2 (germline): LGHNA, YNFKEQ. V shed 4 bases and J shed 5 bases, with 17 bases lying between them. The CDR3 loop spans 15 amino acids. CDR3 sequence reads: CASSPGSGASETQYF. The CDR3 region has the DNA TGTGCCAGCAGCCCCGGTTCGGGAGCCAGTGAGACCCAGTACTTC.

The chain couples TRBV7-9 to TRBJ2-1; D is unclear. Trimming took off 2 bases at V and 0 bases at J, with 8 bases between the two ends. The CDR3 contains 15 residues. Germline V gene data show CDR1 as SEHNR and CDR2 as FQNEAQ (reference sequence). In DNA form, the CDR3 reads TGTGCCAGCAGCTTACCGCAGAGCTCCTACAATGAGCAGTTCTTC. Translation gives CASSLPQSSYNEQFF.

V is TRBV27 and J is TRBJ1-1; D might be TRBD1 (5 bases). Trimming removed 6 bases at V and 5 bases at J, with 13 bases between. The CDR3 is 13 amino acids. The V gene's germline CDR1 is MNHEY and CDR2 SMNVEV (reference sequence). This CDR3 is CASRTSRQTEAFF. The CDR3, as DNA: TGTGCCAGCAGGACCAGTAGACAGACTGAAGCTTTCTTT.

This clonotype has more than one count but fewer than ten. This CDR3 reads CASSLGGPGEQFF. The DNA of the CDR3 is TGTGCCAGCAGCTTAGGCGGTCCGGGAGAGCAGTTCTTC. The chain combines TRBV11-2 with TRBJ2-1, with D maybe TRBD2 (5 bases). V was trimmed by 1 base and J by 10 bases, leaving 11 bases between them. CDR1 and CDR2 (germline): SGHAT, FQNNGV. The CDR3 runs 13 residues.

This clonotype has only a few counts. DNA for the CDR3: TGTGCCAGCAGCTTCTGGGAGGCCGGGGAGCTGTTTTTT. It yields the protein CASSFWEAGELFF. The V call is TRBV7-9, the J call TRBJ2-2; D might be TRBD2 (6 bases). The V end lost 3 bases, the J end lost 6 bases, and 8 bases lay between the germline ends. Looked up from germline, CDR1 is SEHNR and CDR2 is FQNEAQ (reference sequence). CDR3 length: 13 residues. The whole variable domain, remainder taken from reference TRBV7-9 and TRBJ2-2, is DTGVSQNPRHKITKRGQNVTFRCDPISEHNRLYWYRQTLGQGPEFLTYFQNEAQLEKSRLLSDRFSAERPKGSFSTLEIQRTEQGDSAMYLCASSFWEAGELFFGEGSRLTVL.

The rearrangement uses TRBV6-5 and TRBJ2-1, with D perhaps matching TRBD1 (6 bases). The ends were cut back, 5 bases at V and 2 bases at J, with 10 bases in the middle. Germline CDR1 reads MNHEY; CDR2 reads SVGAGI. The CDR3 spans 14 residues. CDR3 sequence reads: CASSRQDPYNEQFF. In nucleotides, the CDR3 is TGTGCCAGCAGTCGACAGGACCCCTACAATGAGCAGTTCTTC.

There are many counts of this clonotype. The V gene is TRBV5-1, the J gene TRBJ1-6; 7 bases agree with TRBD1. The CDR3 is 14 residues long. The germline gives CDR1 SGHRS, CDR2 YFSETQ. With 0 bases clipped from V and 10 bases from J, the junction kept 4 bases outside the gene matches. This chain's CDR3 is CASSLAGQRSPLHF. CDR3 bases: TGCGCCAGCAGCTTGGCGGGACAGCGCTCACCCCTCCACTTT. Complete variable domain (other parts from reference TRBV5-1 and TRBJ1-6): KAGVTQTPRYLIKTRGQQVTLSCSPISGHRSVSWYQQTPGQGLQFLFEYFSETQRNKGNFPGRFSGRQFSNSRSEMNVSTLELGDSALYLCASSLAGQRSPLHFGNGTRLTVT.

V and J are TRBV11-2 and TRBJ1-2; TRBD1 agrees at 8 bases. The V and J ends lost 4 bases and 2 bases, in that order; junction bases with no gene match: 9. Germline CDR1 SGHAT, CDR2 FQNNGV. The CDR3 has 16 amino acids. The CDR3 DNA reads TGTGCCAGCAGCTCACTCAAGAGGACAGGGAACTATGGCTACACCTTC. Amino acids: CASSSLKRTGNYGYTF.

V and J are TRBV4-1 and TRBJ2-5; 7 bases align to TRBD1. V was pared by 1 base and J by 1 base, with 6 bases of the junction left unmatched. CDR3 length equals 16 residues. Germline V gives CDR1 MGHRA, CDR2 YSYEKL. The CDR3 DNA follows: TGCGCCAGCAGCCAAGCAGGGACAGCCTCCCAAGAGACCCAGTACTTC. Amino acids: CASSQAGTASQETQYF.

This clonotype was observed a handful of times. The V call is TRBV7-2, the J call TRBJ2-2; unclear D gene. Looked up from germline, CDR1 is SGHTA and CDR2 is FQGNSA. This CDR3 comprises 15 residues. The V end was cut by 6 bases, the J end by 1 base, with 12 bases between. In DNA, the CDR3 is TGTGCCAGCAGACGGACCCTAAGGAACACCGGGGAGCTGTTTTTT. Protein product: CASRRTLRNTGELFF.

This clonotype was detected only a few times. The chain uses TRBV19 and TRBJ2-1; 10 bases are shared with TRBD1. Looked up from germline, CDR1 is LNHDA and CDR2 is SQIVND (reference sequence). CDR3 length: 15 amino acids. After removal of 3 bases from V and 10 bases from J, the junction contained 9 bases not matched to a gene. This CDR3 is CASSMLGGDRGEQFF. As DNA, the CDR3 is TGTGCCAGTAGTATGCTCGGGGGGGACAGGGGAGAGCAGTTCTTC. Combining the CDR3 with reference TRBV19 and TRBJ2-1 gives the whole variable domain DGGITQSPKYLFRKEGQNVTLSCEQNLNHDAMYWYRQDPGQGLRLIYYSQIVNDFQKGDIAEGYSVSREKKESFPLTVTSAQKNPTAFYLCASSMLGGDRGEQFFGPGTRLTVL.

This clonotype was seen ten or more times. The J gene is TRBJ2-1, the V gene TRBV24-1; 7 positions match TRBD1. This CDR3 has 13 amino acids. Germline CDR1 and CDR2: KGHDR and SFDVKD. V was clipped by 2 bases and J by 10 bases; unmatched bases: 4. CDR3 DNA: TGTGCCACCAGTGATTCGGACAGGTGGGAGCAGTTCTTC. It specifies CATSDSDRWEQFF.

This clonotype appeared a few times. J is TRBJ2-5 and V is TRBV24-1; 9 nucleotides match TRBD1. Germline CDR1 is KGHDR and CDR2 is SFDVKD. V was clipped by 4 bases and J by 5 bases; unmatched bases: 7. CDR3 size: 15 residues. The CDR3 bases are TGTGCCACCAGTGACCCACAGGGGGCCGGGGAGACCCAGTACTTC. Translating gives CATSDPQGAGETQYF.

This clonotype has a single count. The rearrangement uses TRBV20-1 and TRBJ2-4, with 7 bases identical to TRBD1. The CDR3 has 15 amino acids. The V and J ends lost 5 bases and 1 base, in that order; junction bases with no gene match: 8. CDR1 is DFQATT, CDR2 SNEGSKA, per germline (reference sequence). The chain's CDR3 is CSAGPTTGAKNIQYF. The CDR3 nucleotides read TGCAGTGCTGGCCCCACGACAGGGGCCAAAAACATTCAGTACTTC.

This clonotype was observed a few times. The chain uses TRBV14 and TRBJ2-5; possibly TRBD1 or TRBD2 for D (6 bases each). From germline, CDR1 is SGHDN and CDR2 FVKESK. Trimming stripped 2 bases from V and 5 bases from J, with 18 bases between. The CDR3 loop spans 16 amino acids. CDR3 sequence: CASSQMGSGAIETQYF. CDR3 bases: TGTGCCAGCAGCCAAATGGGTTCGGGGGCTATCGAGACCCAGTACTTC.

This chain connects TRBV2 to TRBJ2-2; 11 nucleotides agree with TRBD2. The CDR3 contains 16 residues. V lost 6 bases and J lost 5; bases outside the gene matches: 8. The germline V gene encodes CDR1 SNHLY and CDR2 FYNNEI. CDR3 sequence reads: CASRKSSGGLTGELFF. CDR3 sequence (DNA): TGTGCCAGCAGGAAATCTAGCGGGGGGCTAACCGGGGAGCTGTTTTTT.

The V and J genes are TRBV6-5 and TRBJ1-2; 7 bases fit TRBD1. J gave up 6 bases and V 4 bases, and 5 bases lay outside the gene matches. The CDR3 runs 13 residues. Germline V gives CDR1 MNHEY, CDR2 SVGAGI. The DNA of the CDR3 is TGTGCCAGCAGTTCGGACAGGAGACATGGCTACACCTTC. It translates to CASSSDRRHGYTF.

The sample holds a few counts of this clonotype. This sequence joins TRBV7-2 and TRBJ2-1, with 9 bases lining up with TRBD2. Germline values: CDR1 SGHTA, CDR2 FQGNSA. The V segment lost 2 bases and the J segment 5 bases; nucleotides outside the gene matches: 4. The length of the CDR3 is 15 residues. This chain's CDR3 is CASSLMAGGDNEQFF. The CDR3, as DNA: TGTGCCAGCAGCTTAATGGCGGGGGGGGACAATGAGCAGTTCTTC.

In this sample, this clonotype turned up a few times. The final CDR3 position lacks the conserved phenylalanine or tryptophan, pointing to a likely read error. No DNA is shown, since the ends of the CDR3 on it are uncertain; the CDR3 is the one TCRdb lists. V gene TRBV12-5 combines with J gene TRBJ2-1; the table's D call, TRBD1, has no DNA check behind it. The CDR3 length equals 12 residues, ends included. Germline CDR1 LGHNT, CDR2 FRNRAP. The CDR3 loop is CASGLDGTGGSY.

This clonotype showed up just a few times. The gene calls are TRBV2 and TRBJ1-6; 11 bases are shared with TRBD1. J gave up 9 bases and V 4 bases, and 5 bases lay outside the gene matches. This CDR3 region has 15 residues. The V gene's germline CDR1 is SNHLY and CDR2 FYNNEI. CDR3 sequence (DNA): TGTGCCAGCAGTGCGGACAGGGGGCCGATTTCACCCCTCCACTTT. This encodes CASSADRGPISPLHF.

This clonotype showed up just a few times. One junction end does not reproduce the germline sequence, and a read error may be involved. The J gene is TRBJ2-1, the V gene TRBV9, with 11 nucleotides matching TRBD1. In germline, CDR1 is SGDLS, CDR2 YYNGEE. The CDR3 is 14 amino acids. CDR3 residues: CASSTRDRGTRKLF. The DNA for the CDR3 is TGTGCCAGCAGCACCCGGGACAGGGGGACTCGTAAGCTCTTC.

This clonotype was recorded a few times. V is TRBV6-2 or TRBV6-3 and J is TRBJ1-5; unclear D gene. Trimming left V 2 bases short and J 7 bases short, with 24 bases between. The CDR3 loop spans 18 amino acids. The germline CDR1 and CDR2 sequences are MNHEY and SVGEGT. The CDR3 loop reads CASSYAGGATDLYQPQHF. The CDR3 nucleotides are TGTGCCAGCAGTTACGCGGGAGGAGCGACGGACCTCTACCAGCCCCAGCATTTT.

The CDR3 here is CASSLGPTYNEQFF. In DNA form, the CDR3 reads TGTGCCAGCAGCTTAGGTCCAACGTACAATGAGCAGTTCTTC. V and J are TRBV7-2 and TRBJ2-1; D call uncertain. Germline V gene lookup returns CDR1 SGHTA and CDR2 FQGNSA. V was pared by 1 base and J by 4 bases, with 8 bases between. The CDR3 length is 14 residues. The full variable domain, rest sourced from reference TRBV7-2 and TRBJ2-1, is GAGVSQSPSNKVTEKGKDVELRCDPISGHTALYWYRQSLGQGLEFLIYFQGNSAPDKSGLPSDRFSAERTGGSVSTLTIQRTQQEDSAVYLCASSLGPTYNEQFFGPGTRLTVL.